This TCR beta chain came from a study of beta chain features in type 1 diabetes. Concerning this clone itself: One end of the junction does not line up with germline, which may come from a read error.

CDR3 size: 14 residues. The germline V gene has CDR1 MDHEN and CDR2 SYDVKM. cDNA synthesis used the whole RNA isolate, giving expressed TCRB sequences. Method: immunoSEQ multiplex PCR; TCRdb's copy keeps in-frame clones and lacks some. This table holds 130,000 or so clones, about 9.1% found once. The genes are TRBV28 and TRBJ2-7; 8 nucleotides align to TRBD2. Sequenced material: central memory CD4+ T cells from blood. The sequence was collected from a woman between 40 and 50 years old in good health. The CDR3 DNA reads TGTGCCAGTAGTTGGCCGCGGGGGGCGAGAGAGCAGTACTTC. Its protein is CASSWPRGAREQYF.